The 30 T cell receptor beta chains below come from one sample, sequenced in a study of blood T cell repertoires in COVID-19. Only in-frame clones appear in the TCRdb table, and some are missing; sequencing was by immunoSEQ multiplex PCR. The table shows a few hundred thousand clones, with roughly 86% occurring only once. Sample: PBMCs or T cells enriched from blood (not recorded which). Receptors originate from a man aged 25-45 years who had recovered from COVID-19.

CDR3 sequence (DNA): TGTGCCAGCAGCCGTTCGGGGGCCGGGGAGCTGTTTTTT. It yields the protein CASSRSGAGELFF. The V call is TRBV7-9, the J call TRBJ2-2, with D possibly being TRBD2 (6 bases). In germline, CDR1 is SEHNR, CDR2 FQNEAQ (reference sequence). Between the trimmed V and J ends, which lost 5 bases and 6 bases, there was a span of 10 bases. The CDR3 extends over 13 amino acids.

The V gene is TRBV6-5, the J gene TRBJ1-1; D gene uncertain. In germline, CDR1 is MNHEY, CDR2 SVGAGI. This CDR3 has 13 residues. The V end lost 4 bases, the J end lost 5 bases, and 11 bases lay between the germline ends. This CDR3 reads CASSLDWRTEAFF. CDR3 DNA sequence: TGTGCCAGCAGTTTGGACTGGAGAACTGAAGCTTTCTTT.

The chain couples TRBV7-2 to TRBJ2-7; perhaps TRBD1 as D (5 bases). The CDR3 spans 16 residues. Per germline, CDR1 SGHTA and CDR2 FQGNSA. V lost 2 bases to trimming and J lost 6 bases, with 20 bases between them. CDR3 sequence reads: CASSLLGLDTVREQYF. CDR3 nucleotides: TGTGCCAGCAGCTTATTGGGTCTGGACACGGTCCGCGAGCAGTACTTC.

The CDR3 sequence: CASRIYAGGYNEQFF. The CDR3 coding sequence is TGTGCCAGCAGGATCTATGCGGGCGGATACAATGAGCAGTTCTTC. This chain links TRBV7-2 with TRBJ2-1, with a possible D match to TRBD2 (5 bases). The CDR3 sequence is 15 residues long. Per germline, CDR1 SGHTA and CDR2 FQGNSA. V lost 6 bases, J lost 4 bases, and 16 bases lay in between. The full variable domain, completed using reference TRBV7-2 and TRBJ2-1, is GAGVSQSPSNKVTEKGKDVELRCDPISGHTALYWYRQSLGQGLEFLIYFQGNSAPDKSGLPSDRFSAERTGGSVSTLTIQRTQQEDSAVYLCASRIYAGGYNEQFFGPGTRLTVL.

J is TRBJ1-1 and V is TRBV11-2, with TRBD1 as a possible D gene (5 bases). The CDR3 contains 16 residues. V dropped 0 bases and J dropped 0 bases, with 11 bases sitting between them. CDR1 is SGHAT, CDR2 FQNNGV, per germline. CDR3 DNA sequence: TGTGCCAGCAGCTTAGATGCGGGGCTTATGAACACTGAAGCTTTCTTT. Its protein product is CASSLDAGLMNTEAFF. The full variable domain, its missing parts supplied by reference TRBV11-2 and TRBJ1-1, is EAGVAQSPRYKIIEKRQSVAFWCNPISGHATLYWYQQILGQGPKLLIQFQNNGVVDDSQLPKDRFSAERLKGVDSTLKIQPAKLEDSAVYLCASSLDAGLMNTEAFFGQGTRLTVV.

The chain recombines TRBV4-3 with TRBJ2-1; D might be TRBD2 (5 bases). This CDR3 region has 13 residues. With 4 bases removed from V and 5 bases from J, the gap between germline ends came to 9 bases. CDR1 is LGHNA and CDR2 is YSLEER in the germline V gene. The CDR3: CASSPTINNEQFF. The CDR3, as DNA: TGCGCCAGCAGCCCGACTATTAACAATGAGCAGTTCTTC.

The chain employs TRBV19 and TRBJ1-3, with D unresolved. Germline V gene sequence: CDR1 LNHDA, CDR2 SQIVND (reference sequence). The CDR3 covers 14 residues. Trimming shortened V by 5 bases and J by 3 bases, and 11 bases separated the two germline ends. The CDR3: CASSSEGGGNTIYF. The CDR3 DNA reads as TGTGCCAGTAGTTCAGAGGGAGGTGGAAACACCATATATTTT.

Only a few counts were recorded for this clone. The chain links TRBV30 to TRBJ1-1; unclear D gene. The germline V and J ends were trimmed by 4 bases and 5 bases, with 14 bases remaining between them. Germline CDR1 GTSNPN, CDR2 SVGIG (reference sequence). This CDR3 is built from 13 residues. CDR3 residues: CAWKSIIDTEAFF. CDR3 DNA: TGTGCCTGGAAGAGCATAATTGATACTGAAGCTTTCTTT.

The rearrangement links TRBV5-6 to TRBJ2-5, with D hard to call. Germline V gene lookup returns CDR1 SGHDT and CDR2 YYEEEE. The CDR3 has 11 residues. The V end lost 1 base, the J end lost 5 bases, and 3 bases lay between the germline ends. CDR3 DNA sequence: TGTGCCAGCAGCTTGCTTGAGACCCAGTACTTC. This sequence encodes CASSLLETQYF. Full variable domain (missing parts from reference TRBV5-6 and TRBJ2-5): DAGVTQSPTHLIKTRGQQVTLRCSPKSGHDTVSWYQQALGQGPQFIFQYYEEEERQRGNFPDRFSGHQFPNYSSELNVNALLLGDSALYLCASSLLETQYFGPGTRLLVL.

In this sample, this clone turned up once. This rearrangement joins TRBV6-1 to TRBJ1-2; possibly TRBD1 for D (5 bases). The V end lost 3 bases, the J end lost 4 bases, and 15 bases lay between the germline ends. The CDR3 is 15 amino acids. CDR1 and CDR2 from the germline V gene are MNHNS and SASEGT. CDR3 region: CASSDDLRGFYGYTF. In DNA form, the CDR3 reads TGTGCCAGCAGTGATGACCTGCGGGGGTTCTATGGCTACACCTTC.

This chain joins TRBV10-3 and TRBJ2-7, with 13 positions matching TRBD2. The trim removed 5 bases at V and 2 bases at J, leaving 6 bases unmatched. CDR3 length: 16 residues. The germline V gene has CDR1 ENHRY and CDR2 SYGVKD. CDR3 sequence: CAISLGLAGVAYEQYF. In DNA, the CDR3 is TGTGCCATCAGTTTAGGACTAGCGGGGGTTGCCTACGAGCAGTACTTC.

This sequence joins TRBV19 and TRBJ2-7; D call uncertain. The CDR3 runs 15 residues. Trimming took 1 base from V and 4 from J, leaving 14 bases between them. Germline lookup yields CDR1 LNHDA and CDR2 SQIVND (reference sequence). The CDR3 spells CASSIAQAPFYEQYF. CDR3 coding DNA: TGTGCCAGTAGTATAGCGCAGGCACCTTTTTACGAGCAGTACTTC.

The rearrangement joins TRBV3-1 (or the pseudogene TRBV3-2) to TRBJ1-5; 7 nucleotides agree with TRBD1. The CDR3 extends over 15 amino acids. Per germline, CDR1 LGHDT and CDR2 YNNKEL (reference sequence). V gave up 5 bases and J gave up 0 bases; unmatched junction bases: 4. The CDR3: CASSTGVGSNQPQHF. CDR3 coding DNA: TGTGCCAGCAGCACAGGGGTGGGTAGCAATCAGCCCCAGCATTTT.

V usage is TRBV7-6 and J usage is TRBJ1-6, with 8 positions matching TRBD1. Germline-derived CDR1 and CDR2 are SGHVS and FNYEAQ. V was clipped by 5 bases and J by 8 bases; unmatched bases: 8. This CDR3 spans 15 amino acids. The CDR3 DNA reads TGTGCCAGCAGCCCTGGACAGGGAGGAGATTCACCCCTCCACTTT. It translates to CASSPGQGGDSPLHF. Combining the CDR3 with reference TRBV7-6 and TRBJ1-6 gives the whole variable domain GAGVSQSPRYKVTKRGQDVALRCDPISGHVSLYWYRQALGQGPEFLTYFNYEAQQDKSGLPNDRFSAERPEGSISTLTIQRTEQRDSAMYRCASSPGQGGDSPLHFGNGTRLTVT.

This clone has a single count. This sequence joins TRBV7-9 and TRBJ1-2; the match to TRBD1 covers 7 bases. The V segment lost 0 bases and the J segment 6 bases; nucleotides outside the gene matches: 4. Germline values: CDR1 SEHNR, CDR2 FQNEAQ (reference sequence). The CDR3 runs 14 residues. The CDR3 nucleotides read TGTGCCAGCAGCTTAGCAGACAGGGTAGATGGCTACACCTTC. It is translated as CASSLADRVDGYTF.

The chain is built from TRBV27 and TRBJ2-2; 9 nucleotides align to TRBD1. The germline CDR1 and CDR2 sequences are MNHEY and SMNVEV (reference sequence). The CDR3 loop spans 15 amino acids. The J segment lost 5 bases and the V segment lost 0 bases, leaving 1 base of the junction unmatched. The CDR3 DNA is TGTGCCAGCAGTTTATCCGGGACAGGGACCGGGGAGCTGTTTTTT. Translating gives CASSLSGTGTGELFF.

The rearrangement uses TRBV18 and TRBJ1-1; D is uncertain. The germline gives CDR1 KGHSH, CDR2 LQKENI. V dropped 3 bases and J dropped 5 bases, with 10 bases sitting between them. The CDR3 has 13 amino acids. CDR3 nucleotides: TGTGCCAGCTCACCGCTCCCTCTAACTGAAGCTTTCTTT. It specifies CASSPLPLTEAFF. Using reference TRBV18 and TRBJ1-1 for the parts outside the CDR3, the full variable domain is NAGVMQNPRHLVRRRGQEARLRCSPMKGHSHVYWYRQLPEEGLKFMVYLQKENIIDESGMPKERFSAEFPKEGPSILRIQQVVRGDSAAYFCASSPLPLTEAFFGQGTRLTVV.

The chain couples TRBV12-3 or TRBV12-4 to TRBJ1-3, with D unresolved. V was clipped by 7 bases and J by 8 bases, with 12 bases between them. This CDR3 spans 12 amino acids. CDR3: CASKTLRDTIYF. The CDR3 coding sequence is TGTGCCAGCAAAACCCTGCGGGACACCATATATTTT.

Written as DNA, the CDR3 is TGTGCCAGCAGCCGAACTAGCGGGGGAAGCACAGATACGCAGTATTTT. As protein: CASSRTSGGSTDTQYF. The chain is built from TRBV3-1 (or the pseudogene TRBV3-2) and TRBJ2-3; 11 nucleotides line up with TRBD2. V was clipped by 4 bases and J by 0 bases; unmatched bases: 3. The V gene's germline CDR1 is LGHDT and CDR2 YNNKEL (reference sequence). This CDR3 spans 16 amino acids.

CDR3 in amino acids: CASSQGPAGSYNEQFF. The CDR3 nucleotides are TGCGCCAGCAGCCAAGGACCTGCGGGGTCCTACAATGAGCAGTTCTTC. This chain joins TRBV4-3 and TRBJ2-1; possibly TRBD2 for D (6 bases). The CDR3 totals 16 residues. The V and J ends lost 1 base and 1 base respectively, with 11 bases between them. The V gene's germline CDR1 is LGHNA and CDR2 YSLEER.

The chain combines TRBV23-1 with TRBJ2-2; 7 positions agree with TRBD1. TRBV23-1 falls under the ORF class, with uncertain function. There are 16 residues in the CDR3. Losses at the gene ends were 1 base for V and 6 bases for J; bases not matched to a gene: 8. In DNA form, the CDR3 reads TGCGCCAGCAGTCAATACTCCGGGACAGATCCCGGGGAGCTGTTTTTT. This encodes CASSQYSGTDPGELFF.

J is TRBJ1-2 and V is TRBV4-1, with D possibly being TRBD1 (5 bases). Trimming left V 2 bases short and J 0 bases short, with 13 bases between. From germline, CDR1 is MGHRA and CDR2 YSYEKL. The CDR3 sequence is 16 residues long. The CDR3 loop is CASSQSETAPNYGYTF. The CDR3 DNA follows: TGCGCCAGCAGCCAAAGCGAGACAGCTCCTAACTATGGCTACACCTTC.

The V call is TRBV6-2 or TRBV6-3, the J call TRBJ1-2; 8 bases are a match to TRBD1. CDR1 MNHEY and CDR2 SVGEGT come from the germline V gene. The CDR3 totals 15 residues. The ends lost 6 bases at V and 8 bases at J; junction bases unmatched: 14. The CDR3, as DNA: TGTGCCAGCAGCGACCCGGCGCGACAGGGGTACGGCTACACCTTC. Protein: CASSDPARQGYGYTF.

As to this clone: Distinct nucleotide sequences in the sample also encode this CDR3. The chain couples TRBV30 to TRBJ1-6; no reliable D call. V shed 3 bases and J shed 7 bases, with 4 bases lying between them. The V gene's germline CDR1 is GTSNPN and CDR2 SVGIG (reference sequence). The CDR3 spans 11 residues. For the CDR3, the DNA is TGTGCCTGGAGCGTAAATTCACCCCTCCACTTT. This encodes CAWSVNSPLHF.

DNA for the CDR3: TGCAGCGTTGAAGAAACTGGGGACTTGGAAGCTTTCTTT. Translating gives CSVEETGDLEAFF. The genes are TRBV29-1 and TRBJ1-1, with D perhaps TRBD1 (5 bases). Germline loops: CDR1 SQVTM, CDR2 ANQGSEA. Trimming shortened V by 0 bases and J by 8 bases, and 13 bases separated the two germline ends. The CDR3 runs to 13 residues.

The V call is TRBV30, the J call TRBJ2-5, with TRBD2 matching 14 bases. The CDR3 is 17 amino acids. Germline V gives CDR1 GTSNPN, CDR2 SVGIG (reference sequence). The V and J ends lost 2 bases and 4 bases, in that order; junction bases with no gene match: 9. The CDR3 here is CAWSIGLAGGGRETQYF. The CDR3 DNA sequence: TGTGCCTGGAGTATCGGACTAGCGGGGGGCGGGCGAGAGACCCAGTACTTC.

The sample holds one count of this clone. The V and J genes are TRBV7-2 and TRBJ1-2, with D unclear. Trimming shortened V by 1 base and J by 6 bases, and 15 bases separated the two germline ends. Germline lookup yields CDR1 SGHTA and CDR2 FQGNSA. This CDR3 comprises 15 residues. The CDR3 loop is CASSLGSRQRNGYTF. Written as DNA, the CDR3 is TGTGCCAGCAGCTTAGGTTCCCGGCAGAGGAATGGCTACACCTTC.

This clone was recorded only once. The rearrangement uses TRBV3-1 (or the pseudogene TRBV3-2) and TRBJ2-7; TRBD2 matches 8 bases. Per germline, CDR1 LGHDT and CDR2 YNNKEL (reference sequence). The CDR3 totals 15 residues. V gave up 1 base and J gave up 4 bases; unmatched junction bases: 6. CDR3 protein: CASSQGGGGRYEQYF. The CDR3 coding sequence is TGTGCCAGCAGCCAAGGAGGCGGGGGGAGATACGAGCAGTACTTC.

The CDR3 sequence: CASRPRDRAYYGYTF. Here the CDR3 DNA reads TGTGCCAGCAGACCCCGGGACAGGGCCTACTATGGCTACACCTTC. The chain combines TRBV13 with TRBJ1-2; 9 nucleotides align to TRBD1. Germline lookup yields CDR1 PRHDT and CDR2 FYEKMQ (reference sequence). Losses at the gene ends were 6 bases for V and 3 bases for J; bases not matched to a gene: 8. The CDR3 contains 15 residues.

In this sample, this clone turned up a few times. This chain uses TRBV7-2 with TRBJ1-2; 9 bases fit TRBD1. Germline V lookup: CDR1 SGHTA, CDR2 FQGNSA. The V and J ends lost 8 bases and 5 bases, in that order; junction bases with no gene match: 12. The CDR3 runs to 15 residues. CDR3 protein: CASSPGQGDFYGYTF. The CDR3 bases are TGTGCCAGCTCCCCGGGACAGGGTGATTTTTATGGCTACACCTTC.